The 16 T cell receptor beta chains below all came from one sample that was sequenced in a study of shared clonotypes between healthy human individuals. CD8 cells regarded as naive lacked CD45RO, were positively chosen for CCR7, and omitted terminally differentiated effector memory CD45RA+ cells. Method: immunoSEQ multiplex PCR; TCRdb's copy keeps in-frame clones and lacks some. The table lists around 2.1 million clones, 85% to 95% of them singletons. The material sequenced was naive CD8+ T cells from PBMCs. Source of these receptors: a man younger than 35 in good health. Some clones in this sample may be carry-over from other donors' samples.

The chain uses TRBV9 and TRBJ2-7, with D possibly being TRBD2 (6 bases). The CDR3 extends over 14 amino acids. Germline values: CDR1 SGDLS, CDR2 YYNGEE. Between the trimmed V and J ends, which lost 3 bases and 5 bases, there was a span of 15 bases. The CDR3 region is CASSARDLRHEQYF. CDR3 sequence (DNA): TGTGCCAGCAGCGCTCGGGACTTGAGGCACGAGCAGTACTTC. The full variable domain, rest sourced from reference TRBV9 and TRBJ2-7, is DSGVTQTPKHLITATGQRVTLRCSPRSGDLSVYWYQQSLDQGLQFLIQYYNGEERAKGNILERFSAQQFPDLHSELNLSSLELGDSALYFCASSARDLRHEQYFGPGTRLTVT.

The chain has TRBV5-6 and TRBJ2-6; TRBD1 agrees at 8 bases. In germline, CDR1 is SGHDT, CDR2 YYEEEE. Trimming took 7 bases from V and 3 from J; bases not matched to a gene: 3. The CDR3 has 14 residues. CDR3 DNA: TGTGCCAGCGGACAGGGAGGTGGGGCCAACGTCCTGACTTTC. Residues: CASGQGGGANVLTF.

The chain links TRBV11-3 to TRBJ2-1; D is perhaps TRBD1 (6 bases). Trimming pared 0 bases from V and 5 bases from J, leaving 11 bases between. This CDR3 has 15 amino acids. Germline CDR1 SGHNT, CDR2 YENEEA. DNA of the CDR3: TGTGCCAGCAGCTTAGAGGTGGGGGCGAACAATGAGCAGTTCTTC. It is translated as CASSLEVGANNEQFF.

This chain connects TRBV2 to TRBJ2-2; 8 positions match TRBD2. V lost 8 bases and J lost 15; bases outside the gene matches: 14. The CDR3 is 13 residues long. In germline, CDR1 is SNHLY, CDR2 FYNNEI. The CDR3 region has the DNA TGTGCCAGCGTGCCGGGAGGGTCCCCAAAGGTGTTTTTT. Amino acids: CASVPGGSPKVFF. The whole variable domain, filled in from reference TRBV2 and TRBJ2-2, reads EPEVTQTPSHQVTQMGQEVILRCVPISNHLYFYWYRQILGQKVEFLVSFYNNEISEKSEIFDDQFSVERPDGSNFTLKIRSTKLEDSAMYFCASVPGGSPKVFFGEGSRLTVL.

The chain's CDR3 is CASSQDGRSPYNEQFF. CDR3 DNA sequence: TGTGCCAGCAGCCAAGACGGGCGGAGTCCCTACAATGAGCAGTTCTTC. The gene calls are TRBV11-2 and TRBJ2-1, with D uncertain. Trimming removed 5 bases from V and 2 bases from J, with 16 bases in between. Germline loops: CDR1 SGHAT, CDR2 FQNNGV. The CDR3 contains 16 residues.

This chain joins TRBV5-6 and TRBJ2-1; TRBD2 is a possible D gene (5 bases). CDR1 and CDR2 from the germline V gene are SGHDT and YYEEEE. The CDR3 runs to 14 residues. V was cut by 0 bases and J by 8 bases, with 12 bases left in between. CDR3 nucleotide sequence: TGTGCCAGCAGCTTGGTCCCGGGGAGTGATGAGCAGTTCTTC. Amino acids: CASSLVPGSDEQFF. The complete variable domain, with remaining parts taken from reference TRBV5-6 and TRBJ2-1, reads DAGVTQSPTHLIKTRGQQVTLRCSPKSGHDTVSWYQQALGQGPQFIFQYYEEEERQRGNFPDRFSGHQFPNYSSELNVNALLLGDSALYLCASSLVPGSDEQFFGPGTRLTVL.

This clone was seen once. The chain links TRBV5-6 to TRBJ1-1; tentative D call: TRBD1 (5 bases). CDR1 and CDR2 (germline): SGHDT, YYEEEE. This CDR3 comprises 13 residues. Trimming removed 5 bases from V and 3 bases from J, with 11 bases in between. DNA of the CDR3: TGTGCCAGCAGTTGGGGGTTCGACACTGAAGCTTTCTTT. It translates to CASSWGFDTEAFF.

This sequence joins TRBV9 and TRBJ1-2; D not resolved. Germline V lookup: CDR1 SGDLS, CDR2 YYNGEE. The V gene lost 0 bases and the J gene lost 0 bases, with 12 bases spanning the gap. The CDR3 consists of 16 residues. CDR3 bases: TGTGCCAGCAGCGTAGCACGGGAAACTTCTAACTATGGCTACACCTTC. Its protein is CASSVARETSNYGYTF.

This clone was observed a few times. Other nucleotide sequences in the sample specify the same CDR3. The chain employs TRBV28 and TRBJ1-5; D uncertain. The CDR3 runs to 13 residues. The V gene lost 3 bases and the J gene lost 1 base, with 4 bases spanning the gap. From germline, CDR1 is MDHEN and CDR2 SYDVKM. DNA for the CDR3: TGTGCCAGCAGTTTCAGGAGCAATCAGCCCCAGCATTTT. Translating it yields CASSFRSNQPQHF.

In this sample, this clone turned up once. The chain couples TRBV9 to TRBJ2-5; 12 bases map to TRBD2. The V segment lost 4 bases and the J segment 5 bases; nucleotides outside the gene matches: 9. CDR1 SGDLS and CDR2 YYNGEE come from the germline V gene. The CDR3 is made up of 16 amino acids. This CDR3 reads CASSSRTSGKGETQYF. The CDR3 DNA follows: TGTGCCAGCAGCTCACGGACTAGCGGGAAGGGTGAGACCCAGTACTTC. The full variable domain, its missing parts supplied by reference TRBV9 and TRBJ2-5, is DSGVTQTPKHLITATGQRVTLRCSPRSGDLSVYWYQQSLDQGLQFLIQYYNGEERAKGNILERFSAQQFPDLHSELNLSSLELGDSALYFCASSSRTSGKGETQYFGPGTRLLVL.

The CDR3 sequence is CASKGAHEQYF. As DNA, the CDR3 is TGTGCCAGCAAGGGGGCCCACGAGCAGTACTTC. V is TRBV5-8 and J is TRBJ2-7, with TRBD1 identical over 7 bases. J gave up 5 bases and V 6 bases, and 2 bases lay outside the gene matches. This CDR3 is built from 11 residues. Germline-derived CDR1 and CDR2 are SGHTS and YDEGEE. The full variable domain, with the rest looked up from reference TRBV5-8 and TRBJ2-7, is EAGVTQSPTHLIKTRGQQATLRCSPISGHTSVYWYQQALGLGLQFLLWYDEGEERNRGNFPPRFSGRQFPNYSSELNVNALELEDSALYLCASKGAHEQYFGPGTRLTVT.

The V call is TRBV19, the J call TRBJ2-1; D might be TRBD1 or TRBD2, each matching 6 bases. The V gene's germline CDR1 is LNHDA and CDR2 SQIVND (reference sequence). Trimming removed 3 bases from V and 13 bases from J, with 13 bases in between. This CDR3 is built from 12 residues. The CDR3 is CASSMVRGLQFF. The CDR3 nucleotides read TGTGCCAGTAGTATGGTTCGGGGGCTTCAGTTCTTC.

The chain joins TRBV7-9 to TRBJ2-3; TRBD2 matches at 9 bases. CDR1 SEHNR and CDR2 FQNEAQ come from the germline V gene (reference sequence). V was pared by 0 bases and J by 2 bases, with 3 bases of the junction left unmatched. The CDR3 is made up of 16 amino acids. The CDR3 protein is CASSLALAGHTDTQYF. In nucleotides, the CDR3 is TGTGCCAGCAGCTTAGCGCTAGCGGGACACACAGATACGCAGTATTTT.

The chain employs TRBV7-9 and TRBJ1-1, with D possibly being TRBD1 (6 bases). Germline CDR1 and CDR2: SEHNR and FQNEAQ (reference sequence). This CDR3 is 15 amino acids long. The V end was cut by 6 bases, the J end by 4 bases, with 18 bases between. The CDR3 protein is CASRLLGGPVTEAFF. CDR3 DNA sequence: TGTGCCAGCAGACTCCTAGGGGGGCCGGTCACTGAAGCTTTCTTT. Complete variable domain (other parts from reference TRBV7-9 and TRBJ1-1): DTGVSQNPRHKITKRGQNVTFRCDPISEHNRLYWYRQTLGQGPEFLTYFQNEAQLEKSRLLSDRFSAERPKGSFSTLEIQRTEQGDSAMYLCASRLLGGPVTEAFFGQGTRLTVV.

The chain recombines TRBV7-9 with TRBJ1-1; TRBD1 is a possible D gene (5 bases). V was cut by 7 bases and J by 2 bases, with 17 bases left in between. Germline-derived CDR1 and CDR2 are SEHNR and FQNEAQ (reference sequence). The CDR3 loop spans 15 amino acids. This CDR3 is CASKGSRQFNTEAFF. Here the CDR3 DNA reads TGTGCCAGCAAGGGCAGCCGACAGTTCAACACTGAAGCTTTCTTT.

The chain employs TRBV6-1 and TRBJ2-7; D is perhaps TRBD1 or TRBD2 (5 bases each). CDR1 and CDR2 from the germline V gene are MNHNS and SASEGT. There are 13 residues in the CDR3. V lost 9 bases and J lost 3, with 15 bases in between. The CDR3, as DNA: TGTGCCAGACGGGGCCACCCCCACTACGAGCAGTACTTC. Protein: CARRGHPHYEQYF.